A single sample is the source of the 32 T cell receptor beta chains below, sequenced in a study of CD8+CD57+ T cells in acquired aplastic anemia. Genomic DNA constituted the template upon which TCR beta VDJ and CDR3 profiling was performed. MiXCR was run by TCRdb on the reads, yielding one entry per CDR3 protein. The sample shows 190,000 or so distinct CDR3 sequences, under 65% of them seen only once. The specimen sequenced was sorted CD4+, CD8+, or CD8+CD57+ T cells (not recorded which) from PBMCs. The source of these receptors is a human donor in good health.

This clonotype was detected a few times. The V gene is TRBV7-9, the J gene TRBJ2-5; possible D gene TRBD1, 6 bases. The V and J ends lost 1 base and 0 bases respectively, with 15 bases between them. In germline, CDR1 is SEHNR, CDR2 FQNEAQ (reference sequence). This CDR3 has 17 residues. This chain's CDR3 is CASSLDRERGNQETQYF. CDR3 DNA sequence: TGTGCCAGCAGCTTAGACAGGGAACGGGGAAACCAAGAGACCCAGTACTTC.

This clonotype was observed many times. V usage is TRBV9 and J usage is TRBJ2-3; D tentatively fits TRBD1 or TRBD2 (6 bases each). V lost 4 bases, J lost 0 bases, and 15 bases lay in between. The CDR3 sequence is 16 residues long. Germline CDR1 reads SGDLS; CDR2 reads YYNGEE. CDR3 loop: CASSPSGGPSTDTQYF. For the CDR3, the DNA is TGTGCCAGCAGCCCTAGTGGGGGGCCTAGCACAGATACGCAGTATTTT.

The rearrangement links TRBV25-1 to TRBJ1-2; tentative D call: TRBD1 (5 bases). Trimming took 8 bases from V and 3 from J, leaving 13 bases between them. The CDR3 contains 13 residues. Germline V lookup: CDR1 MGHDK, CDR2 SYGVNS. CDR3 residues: CASRRDSDYGYTF. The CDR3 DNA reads TGTGCCAGCCGCAGGGATTCGGACTATGGCTACACCTTC.

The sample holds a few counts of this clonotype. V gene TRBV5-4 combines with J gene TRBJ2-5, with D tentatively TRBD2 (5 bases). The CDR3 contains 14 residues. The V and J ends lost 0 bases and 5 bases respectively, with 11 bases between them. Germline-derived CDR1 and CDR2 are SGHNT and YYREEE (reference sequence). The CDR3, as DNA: TGTGCCAGCAGCTTGGTCAGCGGTCAGGAGACCCAGTACTTC. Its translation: CASSLVSGQETQYF.

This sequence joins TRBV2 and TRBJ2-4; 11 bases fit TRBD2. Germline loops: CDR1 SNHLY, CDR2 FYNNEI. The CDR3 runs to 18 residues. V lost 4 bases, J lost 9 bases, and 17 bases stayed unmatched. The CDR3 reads CASSGLLSGGGGVFIQYF. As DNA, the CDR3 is TGTGCCAGCAGTGGCCTCCTTAGCGGGGGGGGAGGTGTCTTCATTCAGTACTTC.

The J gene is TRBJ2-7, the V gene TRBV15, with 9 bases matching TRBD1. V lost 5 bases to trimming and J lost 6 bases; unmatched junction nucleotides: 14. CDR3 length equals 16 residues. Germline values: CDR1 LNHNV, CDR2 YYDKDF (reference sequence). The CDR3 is CATSRSRGQGNPEQYF. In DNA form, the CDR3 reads TGTGCCACCAGCCGCAGCCGGGGACAGGGTAATCCCGAGCAGTACTTC.

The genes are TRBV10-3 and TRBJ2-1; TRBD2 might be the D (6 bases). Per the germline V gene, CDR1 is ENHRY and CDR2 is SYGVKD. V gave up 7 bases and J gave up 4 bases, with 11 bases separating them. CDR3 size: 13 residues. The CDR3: CAIKGTGYNEQFF. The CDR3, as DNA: TGTGCCATCAAAGGGACTGGTTACAATGAGCAGTTCTTC.

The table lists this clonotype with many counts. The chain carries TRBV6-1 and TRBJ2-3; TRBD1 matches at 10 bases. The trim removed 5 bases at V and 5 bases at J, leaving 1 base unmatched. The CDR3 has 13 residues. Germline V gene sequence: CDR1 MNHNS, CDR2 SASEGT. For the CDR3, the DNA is TGTGCCAGCAGTCGGACAGGGGGAGATACGCAGTATTTT. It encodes CASSRTGGDTQYF.

CDR3 loop: CAISLDDYEQYF. For the CDR3, the DNA is TGTGCCATCAGTCTCGACGACTACGAGCAGTACTTC. The J gene is TRBJ2-7, the V gene TRBV10-3; D unresolved. The CDR3 contains 12 residues. CDR1 and CDR2 from the germline V gene are ENHRY and SYGVKD. V lost 5 bases, J lost 3 bases, and 8 bases lay in between.

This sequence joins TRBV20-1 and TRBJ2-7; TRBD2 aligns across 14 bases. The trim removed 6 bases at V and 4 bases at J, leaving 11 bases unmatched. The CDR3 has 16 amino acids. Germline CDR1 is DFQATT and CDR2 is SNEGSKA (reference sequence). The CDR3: CSAVGTSGRKGYEQYF. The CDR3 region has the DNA TGCAGTGCGGTAGGGACTAGCGGGAGAAAAGGATACGAGCAGTACTTC.

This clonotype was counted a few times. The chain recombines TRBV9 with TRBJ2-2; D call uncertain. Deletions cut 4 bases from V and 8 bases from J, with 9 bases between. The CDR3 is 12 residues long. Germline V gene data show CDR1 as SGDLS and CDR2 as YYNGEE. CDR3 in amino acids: CASSTLQGELFF. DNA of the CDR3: TGTGCCAGCAGCACATTACAGGGGGAGCTGTTTTTT.

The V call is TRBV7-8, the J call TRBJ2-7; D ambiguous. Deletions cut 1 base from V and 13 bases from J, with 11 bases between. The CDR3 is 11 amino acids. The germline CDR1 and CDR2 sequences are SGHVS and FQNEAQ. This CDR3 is CASSLGVRFYF. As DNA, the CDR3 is TGTGCCAGCAGCTTAGGGGTCCGTTTTTACTTC.

CDR3 DNA sequence: TGTGCCAGCAGTTCTGACAGGGGAAACCAAGAGACCCAGTACTTC. Protein: CASSSDRGNQETQYF. The rearrangement uses TRBV11-1 and TRBJ2-5; TRBD1 agrees at 8 bases. In germline, CDR1 is SGHAT, CDR2 FQDESV (reference sequence). This CDR3 has 15 residues. Unmatched junction bases numbered 6, after V lost 6 bases and J lost 0 bases.

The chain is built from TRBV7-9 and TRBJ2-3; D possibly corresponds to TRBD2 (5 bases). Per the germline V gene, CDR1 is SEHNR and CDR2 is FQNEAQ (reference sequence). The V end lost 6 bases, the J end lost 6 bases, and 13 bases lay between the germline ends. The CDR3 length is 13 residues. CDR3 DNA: TGTGCCAGCAGTGAAGGGAGAACCGATACGCAGTATTTT. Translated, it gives CASSEGRTDTQYF.

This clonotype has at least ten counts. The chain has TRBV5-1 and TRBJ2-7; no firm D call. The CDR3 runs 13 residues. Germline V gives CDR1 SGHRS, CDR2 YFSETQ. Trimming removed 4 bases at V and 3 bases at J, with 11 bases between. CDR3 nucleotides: TGCGCCAGCAGCAATTCGGATAACTACGAGCAGTACTTC. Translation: CASSNSDNYEQYF.

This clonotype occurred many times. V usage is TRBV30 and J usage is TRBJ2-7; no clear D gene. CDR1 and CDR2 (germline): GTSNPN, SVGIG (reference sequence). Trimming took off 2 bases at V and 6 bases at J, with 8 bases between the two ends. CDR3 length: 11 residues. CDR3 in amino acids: CAWSPGSEQYF. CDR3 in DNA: TGTGCCTGGAGTCCCGGGTCCGAGCAGTACTTC.

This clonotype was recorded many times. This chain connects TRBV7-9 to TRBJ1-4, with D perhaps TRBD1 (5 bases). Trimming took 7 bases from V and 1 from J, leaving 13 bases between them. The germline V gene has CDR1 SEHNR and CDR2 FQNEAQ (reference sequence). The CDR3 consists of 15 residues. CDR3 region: CASKHPGITNEKLFF. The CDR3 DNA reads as TGTGCCAGCAAACATCCAGGGATAACTAATGAAAAACTGTTTTTT. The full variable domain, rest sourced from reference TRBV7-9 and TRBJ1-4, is DTGVSQNPRHKITKRGQNVTFRCDPISEHNRLYWYRQTLGQGPEFLTYFQNEAQLEKSRLLSDRFSAERPKGSFSTLEIQRTEQGDSAMYLCASKHPGITNEKLFFGSGTQLSVL.

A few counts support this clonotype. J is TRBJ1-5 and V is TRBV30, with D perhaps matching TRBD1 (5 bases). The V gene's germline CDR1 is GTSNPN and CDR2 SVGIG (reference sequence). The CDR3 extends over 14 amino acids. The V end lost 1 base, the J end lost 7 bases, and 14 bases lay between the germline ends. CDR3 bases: TGTGCCTGGAGTGCCGGGCAGGGCGGCCAGCCCCAGCATTTT. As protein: CAWSAGQGGQPQHF.

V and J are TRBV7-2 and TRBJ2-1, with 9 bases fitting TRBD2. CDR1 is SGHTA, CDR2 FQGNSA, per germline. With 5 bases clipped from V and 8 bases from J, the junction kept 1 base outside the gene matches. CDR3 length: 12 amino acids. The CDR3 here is CASSRTSDEQFF. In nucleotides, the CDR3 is TGTGCCAGCAGCCGGACTAGCGATGAGCAGTTCTTC.

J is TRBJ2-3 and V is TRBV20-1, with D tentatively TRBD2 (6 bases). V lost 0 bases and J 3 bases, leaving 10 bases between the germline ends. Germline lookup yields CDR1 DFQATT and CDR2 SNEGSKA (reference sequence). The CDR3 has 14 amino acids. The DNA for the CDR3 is TGCAGTGCTAGAGATTCGGAGGGAACAGATACGCAGTATTTT. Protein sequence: CSARDSEGTDTQYF.

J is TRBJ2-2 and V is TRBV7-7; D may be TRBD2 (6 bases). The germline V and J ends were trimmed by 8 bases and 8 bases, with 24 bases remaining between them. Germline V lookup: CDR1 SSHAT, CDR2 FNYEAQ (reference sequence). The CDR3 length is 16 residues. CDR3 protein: CASRRGGGARGGELFF. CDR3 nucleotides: TGTGCCAGCCGCCGCGGAGGCGGGGCCCGTGGGGGGGAGCTGTTTTTT.

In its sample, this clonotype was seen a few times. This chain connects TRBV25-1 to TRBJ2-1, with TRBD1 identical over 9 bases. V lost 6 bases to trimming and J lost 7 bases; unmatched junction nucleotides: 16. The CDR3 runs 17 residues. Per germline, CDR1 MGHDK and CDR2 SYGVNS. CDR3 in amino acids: CASRPASGTGLGNEQFF. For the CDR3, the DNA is TGTGCCAGCAGGCCCGCCTCCGGGACAGGGCTGGGGAATGAGCAGTTCTTC.

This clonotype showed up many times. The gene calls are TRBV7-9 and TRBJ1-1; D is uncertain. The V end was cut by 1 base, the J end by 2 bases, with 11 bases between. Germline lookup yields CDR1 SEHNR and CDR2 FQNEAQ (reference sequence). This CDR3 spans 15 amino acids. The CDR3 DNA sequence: TGTGCCAGCAGCTTAGGAACAGCGACCAACACTGAAGCTTTCTTT. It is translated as CASSLGTATNTEAFF.

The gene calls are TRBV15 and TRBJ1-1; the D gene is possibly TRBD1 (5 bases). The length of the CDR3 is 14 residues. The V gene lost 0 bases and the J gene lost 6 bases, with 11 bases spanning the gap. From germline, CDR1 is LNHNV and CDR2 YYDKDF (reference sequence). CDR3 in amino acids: CATSRDLGGAEAFF. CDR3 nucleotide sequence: TGTGCCACCAGCAGAGATCTGGGGGGGGCTGAAGCTTTCTTT.

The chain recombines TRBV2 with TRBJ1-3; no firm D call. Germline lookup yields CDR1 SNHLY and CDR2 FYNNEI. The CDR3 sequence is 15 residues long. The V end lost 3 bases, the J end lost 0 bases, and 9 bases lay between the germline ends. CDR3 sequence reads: CASSDKGASGNTIYF. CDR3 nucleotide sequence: TGTGCCAGCAGTGATAAGGGTGCCTCTGGAAACACCATATATTTT.

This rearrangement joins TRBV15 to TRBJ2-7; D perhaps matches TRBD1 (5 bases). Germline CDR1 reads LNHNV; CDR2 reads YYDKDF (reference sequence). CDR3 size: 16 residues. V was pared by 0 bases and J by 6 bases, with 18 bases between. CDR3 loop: CATSRDRRQGQGEQYF. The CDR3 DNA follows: TGTGCCACCAGCAGAGATCGCAGGCAGGGTCAGGGCGAGCAGTACTTC.

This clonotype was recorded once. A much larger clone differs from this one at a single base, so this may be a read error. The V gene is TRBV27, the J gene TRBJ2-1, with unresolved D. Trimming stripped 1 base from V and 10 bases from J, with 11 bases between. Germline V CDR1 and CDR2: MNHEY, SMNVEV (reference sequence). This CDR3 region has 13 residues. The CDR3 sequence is CASSLLGTYEQFF. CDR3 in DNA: TGTGCCAGCAGTTTATTAGGCACCTACGAGCAGTTCTTC.

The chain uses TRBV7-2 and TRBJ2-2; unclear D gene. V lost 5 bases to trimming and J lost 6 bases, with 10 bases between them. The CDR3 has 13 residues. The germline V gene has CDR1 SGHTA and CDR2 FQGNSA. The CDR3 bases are TGTGCCAGCAGCCCGAGTAATCCCGGGGAGCTGTTTTTT. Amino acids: CASSPSNPGELFF.

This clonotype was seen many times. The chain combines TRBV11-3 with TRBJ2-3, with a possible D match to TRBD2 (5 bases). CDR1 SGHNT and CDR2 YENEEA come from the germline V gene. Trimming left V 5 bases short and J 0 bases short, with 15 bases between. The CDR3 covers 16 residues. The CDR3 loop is CASSMRTGPSTDTQYF. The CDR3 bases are TGTGCCAGCAGCATGCGGACTGGACCTAGCACAGATACGCAGTATTTT. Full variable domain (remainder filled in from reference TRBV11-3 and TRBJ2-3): EAGVVQSPRYKIIEKKQPVAFWCNPISGHNTLYWYLQNLGQGPELLIRYENEEAVDDSQLPKDRFSAERLKGVDSTLKIQPAELGDSAVYLCASSMRTGPSTDTQYFGPGTRLTVL.

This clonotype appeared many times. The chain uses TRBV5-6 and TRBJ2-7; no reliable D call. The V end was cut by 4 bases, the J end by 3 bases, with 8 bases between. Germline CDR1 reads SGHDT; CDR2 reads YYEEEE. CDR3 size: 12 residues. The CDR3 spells CASSTRHYEQYF. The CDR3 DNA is TGTGCCAGCAGCACCCGGCACTACGAGCAGTACTTC.

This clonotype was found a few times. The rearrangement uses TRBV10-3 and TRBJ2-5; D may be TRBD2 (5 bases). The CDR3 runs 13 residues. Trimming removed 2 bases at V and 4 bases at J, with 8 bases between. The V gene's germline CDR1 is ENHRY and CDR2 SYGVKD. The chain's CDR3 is CAISEEGAETQYF. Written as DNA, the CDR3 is TGTGCCATCAGTGAGGAGGGAGCAGAGACCCAGTACTTC.

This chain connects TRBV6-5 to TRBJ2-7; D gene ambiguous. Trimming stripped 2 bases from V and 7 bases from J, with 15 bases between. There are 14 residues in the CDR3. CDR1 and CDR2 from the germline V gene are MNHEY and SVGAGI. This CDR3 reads CASSYGPFESEQYF. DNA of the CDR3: TGTGCCAGCAGTTACGGGCCCTTTGAATCGGAGCAGTACTTC.